Following are 30 T cell receptor beta chains from one sample sequenced in a study of OX40 agonist ivuxolimab in advanced cancers. Libraries were prepared by immunoSEQ multiplex PCR; TCRdb keeps only in-frame clonotypes and omits some of them. Here the sample spans tens of thousands of clones, just under 95% being singletons. This sample comprised CD4+ or CD8+ T cells sorted from blood, obtained in a trial of the OX40 agonist ivuxolimab. The receptors shown here come from an adult with an advanced solid tumor such as melanoma, head and neck, liver or kidney cancer.

This chain joins TRBV11-2 and TRBJ2-5, with 11 bases aligning to TRBD2. The germline CDR1 and CDR2 sequences are SGHAT and FQNNGV. V shed 5 bases and J 1 base; nucleotides not matched to a gene: 6. The CDR3 extends over 16 amino acids. The CDR3 region has the DNA TGTGCCAGCAGCCCTGGGACTAGCGGCGTCCAAGAGACCCAGTACTTC. Its translation: CASSPGTSGVQETQYF.

The chain recombines TRBV6-5 with TRBJ2-5, with 11 bases matching TRBD1. CDR3 length equals 13 residues. Germline CDR1 MNHEY, CDR2 SVGAGI. The junction had 1 base not matched to a gene; V was cut back by 6 bases and J by 4 bases. The CDR3 spells CASSGTGGETQYF. The CDR3 DNA reads as TGTGCCAGCAGCGGGACAGGGGGAGAGACCCAGTACTTC.

This chain uses TRBV7-9 with TRBJ1-4; D is undetermined. The CDR3 spans 13 residues. The germline gives CDR1 SEHNR, CDR2 FQNEAQ (reference sequence). Trimming left V 4 bases short and J 6 bases short, with 9 bases between. The CDR3: CASSSTSDEKLFF. In DNA, the CDR3 is TGTGCCAGCAGCTCAACCAGCGATGAAAAACTGTTTTTT.

DNA of the CDR3: TGCGCCAGCAGCCAAGAAGAGCAGGGAGCCTACGAGCAGTACTTC. Its protein product is CASSQEEQGAYEQYF. The rearrangement joins TRBV4-3 to TRBJ2-7; D may match TRBD1 or TRBD2 (5 bases each). The CDR3 covers 15 residues. Germline CDR1 reads LGHNA; CDR2 reads YSLEER. The V and J ends lost 0 bases and 2 bases respectively, with 11 bases between them.

This chain uses TRBV4-1 with TRBJ2-1, with 13 bases lining up with TRBD2. Germline V gene sequence: CDR1 MGHRA, CDR2 YSYEKL. The CDR3 length is 18 residues. V lost 8 bases and J lost 0; bases outside the gene matches: 10. The CDR3 bases are TGCGCCAGCCGACAAGGGACTAGCGGGACCACCTCCTACAATGAGCAGTTCTTC. This encodes CASRQGTSGTTSYNEQFF.

This rearrangement joins TRBV19 to TRBJ2-7; TRBD2 matches 10 bases. The CDR3 has 14 residues. Trimming took 4 bases from V and 3 from J; bases not matched to a gene: 3. Germline V gene data show CDR1 as LNHDA and CDR2 as SQIVND (reference sequence). The CDR3 DNA sequence: TGTGCCAGTAGTACCCGGACTAGCGGCTACGAGCAGTACTTC. Residues: CASSTRTSGYEQYF. Supplemented by reference TRBV19 and TRBJ2-7, the full variable domain reads DGGITQSPKYLFRKEGQNVTLSCEQNLNHDAMYWYRQDPGQGLRLIYYSQIVNDFQKGDIAEGYSVSREKKESFPLTVTSAQKNPTAFYLCASSTRTSGYEQYFGPGTRLTVT.

The chain couples TRBV2 to TRBJ2-7, with D possibly TRBD1 on 6 matching bases. The CDR3 spans 13 residues. Deletions cut 8 bases from V and 1 base from J, with 12 bases between. CDR1 and CDR2 (germline): SNHLY, FYNNEI. The DNA of the CDR3 is TGTGCCAGCCTCGGGACACCTTCCTACGAGCAGTACTTC. Protein sequence: CASLGTPSYEQYF.

This rearrangement joins TRBV5-1 to TRBJ2-1; 8 bases are shared with TRBD2. J lost 7 bases, V lost 4 bases, and 7 bases had no gene match. This CDR3 is built from 14 residues. CDR1 SGHRS and CDR2 YFSETQ come from the germline V gene. Here the CDR3 DNA reads TGCGCCAGCAGCCGAGCGGGAGTAGTTAATGAGCAGTTCTTC. Translating it yields CASSRAGVVNEQFF.

The chain employs TRBV19 and TRBJ1-1; D is unresolved. Germline-derived CDR1 and CDR2 are LNHDA and SQIVND (reference sequence). This CDR3 has 15 residues. Trimming removed 3 bases at V and 4 bases at J, with 15 bases between. The CDR3 bases are TGTGCCAGTAGTATGACGTGGTATTCGGGCACTGAAGCTTTCTTT. It encodes CASSMTWYSGTEAFF.

V gene TRBV6-5 combines with J gene TRBJ2-7, with TRBD2 identical over 8 bases. Germline CDR1 reads MNHEY; CDR2 reads SVGAGI. V was pared by 5 bases and J by 5 bases, with 11 bases of the junction left unmatched. The CDR3 consists of 15 residues. CDR3 amino acids: CASSPFREGQDEQYF. The DNA for the CDR3 is TGTGCCAGCAGTCCATTCCGGGAGGGCCAGGACGAGCAGTACTTC.

This chain links TRBV9 with TRBJ2-3, with D possibly TRBD2 on 6 matching bases. Germline values: CDR1 SGDLS, CDR2 YYNGEE. This CDR3 has 16 residues. V was cut by 3 bases and J by 2 bases, with 16 bases left in between. The CDR3 reads CASSASGERFTDTQYF. CDR3 nucleotides: TGTGCCAGCAGCGCCTCGGGGGAGCGGTTCACAGATACGCAGTATTTT.

The chain has TRBV29-1 and TRBJ2-1; either TRBD1 or TRBD2 may supply D (6 bases each). CDR3 length: 13 residues. The V end lost 7 bases, the J end lost 4 bases, and 14 bases lay between the germline ends. The V gene's germline CDR1 is SQVTM and CDR2 ANQGSEA. The CDR3 DNA reads TGCAGCGGGATCACGGGGGCTTACAATGAGCAGTTCTTC. Encoded protein: CSGITGAYNEQFF.

This rearrangement joins TRBV27 to TRBJ1-1; D unclear. CDR3 length: 14 amino acids. The V gene lost 5 bases and the J gene lost 5 bases, with 15 bases spanning the gap. Germline CDR1 reads MNHEY; CDR2 reads SMNVEV (reference sequence). CDR3 loop: CASSPDGGGTEAFF. The DNA of the CDR3 is TGTGCCAGCAGTCCGGACGGCGGAGGAACTGAAGCTTTCTTT.

The chain carries TRBV5-1 and TRBJ2-7, with D tentatively TRBD2 (7 bases). V shed 4 bases and J shed 6 bases, with 11 bases lying between them. This CDR3 contains 12 residues. Germline V CDR1 and CDR2: SGHRS, YFSETQ. The CDR3 DNA reads as TGCGCCAGCAGCGTGGGGGGGCGCGAGCAGTACTTC. Protein: CASSVGGREQYF.

V gene TRBV29-1 combines with J gene TRBJ2-1; 9 bases map to TRBD2. Germline CDR1 reads SQVTM; CDR2 reads ANQGSEA. There are 18 residues in the CDR3. V dropped 4 bases and J dropped 3; count of bases not matched to a gene: 16. Here the CDR3 reads CSVGGTILLAGFYNEQFF. The CDR3, as DNA: TGCAGCGTTGGGGGGACAATTTTGCTAGCGGGATTCTACAATGAGCAGTTCTTC.

The chain links TRBV13 to TRBJ1-2, with 11 positions matching TRBD1. This CDR3 comprises 15 residues. CDR1 is PRHDT and CDR2 is FYEKMQ in the germline V gene (reference sequence). With 7 bases clipped from V and 2 bases from J, the junction kept 6 bases outside the gene matches. In nucleotides, the CDR3 is TGTGCCAGCACCCCCGGGACAGGGGGGAACTATGGCTACACCTTC. It codes for CASTPGTGGNYGYTF. The entire variable domain, with the rest obtained from reference TRBV13 and TRBJ1-2, is as follows: AAGVIQSPRHLIKEKRETATLKCYPIPRHDTVYWYQQGPGQDPQFLISFYEKMQSDKGSIPDRFSAQQFSDYHSELNMSSLELGDSALYFCASTPGTGGNYGYTFGSGTRLTVV.

CDR3 loop: CASSFVTSGTGELFF. In DNA, the CDR3 is TGTGCCAGCAGTTTTGTGACTAGCGGTACCGGGGAGCTGTTTTTT. V usage is TRBV7-9 and J usage is TRBJ2-2; 9 bases fit TRBD2. Per the germline V gene, CDR1 is SEHNR and CDR2 is FQNEAQ (reference sequence). The V and J ends lost 6 bases and 5 bases, in that order; junction bases with no gene match: 7. CDR3 size: 15 residues.

The chain is built from TRBV27 and TRBJ1-1, with a weak D call TRBD1 (5 bases). There are 12 residues in the CDR3. Germline assignment: CDR1 MNHEY and CDR2 SMNVEV (reference sequence). Between the trimmed V and J ends, which lost 6 bases and 1 base, there was a span of 6 bases. CDR3 in amino acids: CASSTGNTEAFF. The CDR3, as DNA: TGTGCCAGCAGCACAGGGAACACTGAAGCTTTCTTT.

The chain links TRBV19 to TRBJ1-2; 7 nucleotides match TRBD1. This CDR3 region has 13 residues. Looked up from germline, CDR1 is LNHDA and CDR2 is SQIVND (reference sequence). The trim removed 5 bases at V and 8 bases at J, leaving 8 bases unmatched. In DNA form, the CDR3 reads TGTGCCAGTAGTTTCAGGGGGAATTGGGGCTACACCTTC. It yields the protein CASSFRGNWGYTF.

This clone has a handful of counts. The chain employs TRBV9 and TRBJ2-3; 10 nucleotides line up with TRBD1. The CDR3 contains 16 residues. The V and J ends lost 0 bases and 9 bases, in that order; junction bases with no gene match: 10. Germline CDR1 reads SGDLS; CDR2 reads YYNGEE. The DNA of the CDR3 is TGTGCCAGCAGCGTAGAGGGACAGGGGCCTCCATGGACGCAGTATTTT. Residues: CASSVEGQGPPWTQYF.

This chain uses TRBV2 with TRBJ1-4, with D tentatively TRBD1 (5 bases). Per the germline V gene, CDR1 is SNHLY and CDR2 is FYNNEI. The CDR3 is 14 amino acids. V lost 5 bases and J 7 bases, leaving 14 bases between the germline ends. The CDR3 reads CASSPMGTSEKLFF. The CDR3 coding sequence is TGTGCCAGCAGTCCCATGGGGACGAGTGAAAAACTGTTTTTT.

This chain links TRBV4-3 with TRBJ2-7, with a weak D call TRBD2 (5 bases). Germline values: CDR1 LGHNA, CDR2 YSLEER. The V gene lost 2 bases and the J gene lost 2 bases, with 13 bases spanning the gap. This CDR3 contains 15 residues. The CDR3 sequence: CASSQSPSSAYEQYF. CDR3 coding DNA: TGCGCCAGCAGCCAATCACCTAGCAGCGCCTACGAGCAGTACTTC.

The rearrangement joins TRBV11-2 to TRBJ2-6, with D unclear. Germline V gene sequence: CDR1 SGHAT, CDR2 FQNNGV. Trimming left V 5 bases short and J 0 bases short, with 8 bases between. CDR3 length: 15 amino acids. CDR3 in DNA: TGTGCCAGCAGCCCCTCATACTCTGGGGCCAACGTCCTGACTTTC. This sequence encodes CASSPSYSGANVLTF.

V gene TRBV7-9 combines with J gene TRBJ2-5; 10 nucleotides align to TRBD2. V was pared by 6 bases and J by 2 bases, with 6 bases of the junction left unmatched. The CDR3 contains 15 residues. Germline assignment: CDR1 SEHNR and CDR2 FQNEAQ (reference sequence). In DNA form, the CDR3 reads TGTGCCAGCAGACGAGGACTAGCGGCACAAGAGACCCAGTACTTC. Encoded protein: CASRRGLAAQETQYF.

V is TRBV9 and J is TRBJ2-1, with TRBD2 matching 7 bases. Germline V gene sequence: CDR1 SGDLS, CDR2 YYNGEE. Trimming removed 6 bases from V and 8 bases from J; junction bases left unmatched: 14. This CDR3 has 15 residues. CDR3 nucleotides: TGTGCCAGCACCACGATGCGGGAGCCCCGGGATGAGCAGTTCTTC. Amino acids: CASTTMREPRDEQFF.

The J gene is TRBJ1-5, the V gene TRBV5-6; 10 bases are shared with TRBD1. Germline CDR1 reads SGHDT; CDR2 reads YYEEEE. Germline trimming cut 4 bases from V and 7 bases from J; bases unmatched to any gene: 8. The CDR3 runs 15 residues. This chain's CDR3 is CASSAGQGLFQPQHF. The CDR3 DNA reads as TGTGCCAGCAGCGCGGGACAGGGGTTATTCCAGCCCCAGCATTTT. Looking up the rest from reference TRBV5-6 and TRBJ1-5 gives the full variable domain: DAGVTQSPTHLIKTRGQQVTLRCSPKSGHDTVSWYQQALGQGPQFIFQYYEEEERQRGNFPDRFSGHQFPNYSSELNVNALLLGDSALYLCASSAGQGLFQPQHFGDGTRLSIL.

The count of this clone is one. The chain combines TRBV5-4 with TRBJ2-1; TRBD2 aligns across 8 bases. The V and J ends lost 2 bases and 4 bases, in that order; junction bases with no gene match: 5. This CDR3 has 15 amino acids. The germline V gene has CDR1 SGHNT and CDR2 YYREEE (reference sequence). In nucleotides, the CDR3 is TGTGCCAGCAGCTTCGGCGGGGGGCCTTACAATGAGCAGTTCTTC. This gives the protein CASSFGGGPYNEQFF.

This rearrangement joins TRBV7-2 to TRBJ2-1, with TRBD2 matching 10 bases. Trimming cost V 3 bases and J 4 bases; bases outside gene matches: 6. CDR3 length: 16 residues. Germline V gene sequence: CDR1 SGHTA, CDR2 FQGNSA. This CDR3 is CASSFGAGGYYNEQFF. CDR3 bases: TGTGCCAGCAGCTTTGGAGCGGGAGGGTATTACAATGAGCAGTTCTTC. The variable domain in full, with the rest retrieved from reference TRBV7-2 and TRBJ2-1, is GAGVSQSPSNKVTEKGKDVELRCDPISGHTALYWYRQSLGQGLEFLIYFQGNSAPDKSGLPSDRFSAERTGGSVSTLTIQRTQQEDSAVYLCASSFGAGGYYNEQFFGPGTRLTVL.

CDR3 loop: CASSKGPGLTNTGELFF. CDR3 nucleotide sequence: TGTGCCAGCAGCAAGGGGCCGGGACTAACGAACACCGGGGAGCTGTTTTTT. This chain joins TRBV7-9 and TRBJ2-2; 7 bases are shared with TRBD2. Germline assignment: CDR1 SEHNR and CDR2 FQNEAQ (reference sequence). There are 17 residues in the CDR3. V trimming: 5 bases; J trimming: 0 bases; junction bases outside the gene matches: 9.

The chain links TRBV19 to TRBJ2-1; tentative D call: TRBD1 (5 bases). The CDR3 totals 11 residues. Germline values: CDR1 LNHDA, CDR2 SQIVND (reference sequence). The CDR3 DNA sequence: TGTGCAATGGGGCCTCCCCGCGAGCAGTTCTTC. This encodes CAMGPPREQFF.